Included here is one TCR beta chain sequence, with context. This entry is derived from a study of T cells in Graves' hyperthyroidism and ophthalmopathy. Trimming shortened V by 6 bases and J by 7 bases, and 17 bases separated the two germline ends. The V gene's germline CDR1 is DFQATT and CDR2 SNEGSKA (reference sequence). The CDR3 contains 13 residues. Out of approximately 10 ml of fresh peripheral blood came the PBMCs. Amplification yielded TCR beta CDR3 regions, with RNA transcripts as the source. With the HTBI primer set, the TCR CDR3 went through a first round of RT-PCR. MiXCR was run by TCRdb on the multiplex PCR reads, yielding one entry per CDR3 protein. This sample has hundreds of thousands of distinct CDR3 sequences, with 20% found just once.

The J gene is TRBJ2-3, the V gene TRBV20-1; D assignment may be TRBD1 or TRBD2 (6 bases each). The sequenced sample consisted of blood. This receptor was taken from a man between 40 and 49 years old with Graves' ophthalmopathy. The CDR3 nucleotides are TGCAGTGCCGGGGACTCGGGGGCCCATACGCAGTATTTT. The encoded protein is CSAGDSGAHTQYF.